The sequence of this TCR beta chain was determined in a study of cytomegalovirus exposure and HLA in healthy donors (dated by TCRdb to the late 2010s). Turning to the overall study: According to a later analysis, the 120 validation repertoires were produced on the same platform as the approximately 600 repertoires of the first cohort. The study was designed to test whether signatures of past pathogen exposure could be identified by cataloging public T cell receptors. In addition to the first cohort of approximately 670 subjects, a separate validation cohort of approximately 130 different subjects was used. To predict cytomegalovirus infection status, the study combined high-throughput TCR immunosequencing, statistical association of individual TCRs with disease status, and machine learning. Study-wide conclusions, independent of this receptor: Across donors, most TCR sequences were observed very rarely, whereas some public TCRs were present in many individuals. The study listed around 160 TCR beta chains as associated with cytomegalovirus. In both the original and validation cohorts, the classifier was reported to diagnose cytomegalovirus status with high specificity and sensitivity. In vitro tests confirmed that a few of the cytomegalovirus-associated TCR beta chains recognize cytomegalovirus antigens. Of the cluster scores, about 94% were above 0 in a later analysis, which found that TCRs clustered in the first cohort also tended to co-occur in the 90 to 150 validation repertoires. A later analysis lacked HLA typing for the validation cohort, so it scored co-occurrence in that cohort across all 120 or so repertoires. It was suggested by the authors that the approach could potentially be generalized to other disease states and immunological phenotypes.

Regarding this clone: Its antigen specificity is not known. No base qualities exist here, and no much larger clone lies one base off it.

As encoded in the germline V gene (reference sequence), CDR1 is SGHAT while CDR2 is FQDESV. V lost 6 bases and J lost 1 base; the stretch between them is 12 bases long. The CDR3 covers 14 residues, taking in both the cysteine and the phenylalanine. The CDR3 DNA has 42 bases and is translated from base 1. Separate from the approximately 730-subject first cohort, the validation cohort of 90 to 150 subjects was the group to which the donors belonged. To prepare the library, the immunoSEQ multiplex PCR assay was applied. Processing in the source paper ran as follows. A statistical classification framework was built for diagnosing cytomegalovirus status from the catalog of TCR beta chain sequences. TCRdb stores this immuneACCESS table with in-frame sequences only. Part of the clones is absent; in the studies checked, under half of the shortfall reflects unresolved V genes, and no reason is known for the rest. V and J calls plus clone size are reproduced from that table; the DNA served to infer D and trimming. This sample holds about 260,000 clones; 90% were observed only once. The leading ten clones occupy approximately 3.1% of the sample.

The sequence was collected from a woman under 40 in good health and CMV-seronegative. The rearranged segments are TRBV11-1 and TRBJ1-1; the D gene is unclear. The sample taken for sequencing was PBMCs. The CDR3 is CASRPVTANTEAFF. Read as DNA, the sequence is TGTGCCAGCAGACCAGTCACAGCGAACACTGAAGCTTTCTTT.